The 15 T cell receptor beta chains listed next were all sequenced from one sample in a study of T cells in Graves' hyperthyroidism and ophthalmopathy. Amplification of TCR beta CDR3 regions used RNA as the template. With the HTBI primer set, the TCR CDR3 went through a first round of RT-PCR. Using its own MiXCR run on the multiplex PCR reads, TCRdb lists one record per CDR3 protein. The sample holds fewer than 650,000 distinct CDR3 sequences, 14% seen once. The sequencing sample was made of blood. The receptors were sampled from a woman in her late teens or twenties with Graves' ophthalmopathy.

Many counts were recorded for this clonotype. V usage is TRBV7-8 and J usage is TRBJ2-1; D is possibly TRBD1 or TRBD2 (6 bases each). The CDR3 contains 17 residues. The V gene's germline CDR1 is SGHVS and CDR2 FQNEAQ. V shed 5 bases and J shed 4 bases, with 21 bases lying between them. CDR3 sequence reads: CASSPRGWGTAYNEQFF. The CDR3 DNA is TGTGCCAGCAGCCCTAGGGGGTGGGGGACTGCTTACAATGAGCAGTTCTTC.

V gene TRBV7-9 combines with J gene TRBJ1-5, with D possibly being TRBD1 (5 bases). This CDR3 comprises 14 residues. V lost 5 bases to trimming and J lost 6 bases, with 14 bases between them. Germline V gives CDR1 SEHNR, CDR2 FQNEAQ (reference sequence). CDR3 bases: TGTGCCAGCAGCCATGGGGGGGAGGGTCAGCCCCAGCATTTT. Its protein is CASSHGGEGQPQHF.

This clonotype has a handful of counts. This chain uses TRBV24-1 with TRBJ1-5; maybe TRBD1 (6 bases). This CDR3 has 17 residues. Germline V gives CDR1 KGHDR, CDR2 SFDVKD. With 7 bases removed from V and 6 bases from J, the gap between germline ends came to 24 bases. CDR3 sequence: CATSPRGESYIGQPQHF. The CDR3, as DNA: TGTGCCACCAGCCCTAGGGGGGAGTCGTATATTGGTCAGCCCCAGCATTTT.

As for this clonotype: An end of the junction differs from the germline gene, which may be a read error. This chain connects TRBV7-9 to TRBJ2-4; tentatively, D is TRBD1 or TRBD2 (5 bases each). The CDR3 extends over 15 amino acids. Germline V gene data show CDR1 as SEHNR and CDR2 as FQNEAQ (reference sequence). Here the CDR3 DNA reads TGTGCCAGCAGCCCGGGACGGCAGGGTGGGAACACTCAGTACTTC. Protein sequence: CASSPGRQGGNTQYF. The full variable domain, rest sourced from reference TRBV7-9 and TRBJ2-4, is DTGVSQNPRHKITKRGQNVTFRCDPISEHNRLYWYRQTLGQGPEFLTYFQNEAQLEKSRLLSDRFSAERPKGSFSTLEIQRTEQGDSAMYLCASSPGRQGGNTQYFGAGTRLSVL.

This clonotype was observed many times. This chain joins TRBV28 and TRBJ2-7, with 9 bases matching TRBD1. V was clipped by 6 bases and J by 4 bases; unmatched bases: 13. The germline V gene encodes CDR1 MDHEN and CDR2 SYDVKM. This CDR3 spans 16 amino acids. CDR3 coding DNA: TGTGCCAGCAGACATCCCGGGACAGGGAGGACGTACGAGCAGTACTTC. Translated, it gives CASRHPGTGRTYEQYF.

This clonotype appeared many times. This chain uses TRBV20-1 with TRBJ2-7; 9 bases align to TRBD1. V shed 1 base, J shed 5 bases, and the junction held 3 bases outside the gene matches. CDR3 size: 13 residues. CDR1 and CDR2 (germline): DFQATT, SNEGSKA (reference sequence). The CDR3 here is CSARVRTGDEQYF. CDR3 nucleotide sequence: TGCAGTGCTAGAGTAAGGACAGGGGACGAGCAGTACTTC.

This clonotype has a count of ten or more. The CDR3 region is CATSNPHPRHQNWGFGGYTF. The CDR3 coding sequence is TGTGCCACCAGTAACCCCCACCCCCGTCACCAAAATTGGGGGTTTGGAGGCTACACCTTC. The chain is built from TRBV24-1 and TRBJ1-2, with a weak D call TRBD1 (5 bases). Trimming pared 6 bases from V and 8 bases from J, leaving 36 bases between. CDR3 length: 20 amino acids. CDR1 is KGHDR, CDR2 SFDVKD, per germline.

Concerning this clonotype: The CDR3 does not end in the conserved phenylalanine or tryptophan, so this is likely a read error. The chain has TRBV12-3 or TRBV12-4 and TRBJ1-1, with D uncertain. The CDR3 loop spans 14 amino acids. The CDR3 DNA sequence: TGTGCCGGCAGTACCTTGGACCTCAGGACTGAAGCTTTCCTT. Protein product: CAGSTLDLRTEAFL.

This clonotype has more than one count but fewer than ten. The gene calls are TRBV19 and TRBJ1-1; no clear D gene. V was pared by 1 base and J by 3 bases, with 9 bases between. Per the germline V gene, CDR1 is LNHDA and CDR2 is SQIVND (reference sequence). This CDR3 is built from 14 residues. CDR3 nucleotides: TGTGCCAGTAGTATAGGAGGATTTTACACTGAAGCTTTCTTT. Translating it yields CASSIGGFYTEAFF.

The chain couples TRBV29-1 to TRBJ2-7, with TRBD1 matching 8 bases. This CDR3 is 14 amino acids long. CDR1 SQVTM and CDR2 ANQGSEA come from the germline V gene. The J segment lost 2 bases and the V segment lost 6 bases, leaving 9 bases of the junction unmatched. CDR3 in amino acids: CSVSRQGPPYEQYF. The CDR3 DNA sequence: TGCAGCGTCAGCCGACAGGGGCCCCCCTACGAGCAGTACTTC.

This clonotype was seen only a few times. The chain combines TRBV6-6 with TRBJ1-3, with D perhaps matching TRBD1 (5 bases). Trimming removed 1 base at V and 3 bases at J, with 7 bases between. This CDR3 has 14 amino acids. Germline V gives CDR1 MNHNY, CDR2 SVGAGI (reference sequence). CDR3 in amino acids: CASSYWGNGNTIYF. Written as DNA, the CDR3 is TGTGCCAGCAGTTACTGGGGGAATGGAAACACCATATATTTT.

This clonotype showed up just a few times. The chain recombines TRBV5-1 with TRBJ2-5; perhaps TRBD2 as D (6 bases). Germline values: CDR1 SGHRS, CDR2 YFSETQ. There are 15 residues in the CDR3. Trimming pared 4 bases from V and 13 bases from J, leaving 26 bases between. The CDR3 region is CASSPSSERERVRYF. Here the CDR3 DNA reads TGCGCCAGCAGCCCAAGTTCGGAACGGGAGAGGGTCCGGTACTTC.

This clonotype has more than one count but fewer than ten. The chain has TRBV7-2 and TRBJ2-5; the match to TRBD2 covers 9 bases. The CDR3 is 16 amino acids. V lost 5 bases and J lost 3; bases outside the gene matches: 10. CDR1 SGHTA and CDR2 FQGNSA come from the germline V gene. The CDR3 region is CASSTRASGAKETQYF. In DNA form, the CDR3 reads TGTGCCAGCAGCACTAGGGCTAGCGGGGCTAAAGAGACCCAGTACTTC.

A single count supports this clonotype. This may be a read error, as it is one base from a much larger clone. This chain joins TRBV30 and TRBJ2-7; 8 nucleotides agree with TRBD1. The J call is uncertain, as TRBJ2-1 better fits the DNA end. Per the germline V gene, CDR1 is GTSNPN and CDR2 is SVGIG (reference sequence). This CDR3 comprises 14 residues. This CDR3 reads CAWSPYRGSYEQFF. In nucleotides, the CDR3 is TGTGCCTGGAGTCCCTACAGGGGGTCCTACGAGCAGTTCTTC.

This clonotype has only a few counts. V and J are TRBV15 and TRBJ1-2, with D perhaps matching TRBD1 (6 bases). CDR3 length: 15 amino acids. Trimming removed 0 bases at V and 4 bases at J, with 12 bases between. Germline loops: CDR1 LNHNV, CDR2 YYDKDF (reference sequence). CDR3: CATSRDLAGAYGYTF. The CDR3 DNA is TGTGCCACCAGCAGAGACCTCGCGGGGGCCTATGGCTACACCTTC.